Below, 20 T cell receptor beta chains from the same sample are listed, as sequenced in a study of T cell repertoires in cytomegalovirus infection. No antigen has been assigned to these receptors. TCRdb fed the reads into MiXCR, producing one record per CDR3 protein. The top ten clones hold 65% to 85% of a sample with about 63,000 distinct CDR3 sequences, about 19% of them seen once. The sequencing here drew on CD8+ T cells from cultured PBMCs, taken from culture after CMV antigen stimulation. Receptors were obtained from a human donor in good health (CMV status not recorded). Some clones in this sample may be carry-over from other donors' samples.

This clonotype showed up many times. The V call is TRBV7-2, the J call TRBJ2-1, with 7 bases fitting TRBD2. J gave up 3 bases and V 5 bases, and 13 bases lay outside the gene matches. Germline lookup yields CDR1 SGHTA and CDR2 FQGNSA. The CDR3 totals 17 residues. The CDR3 reads CASSPRAGLEGYNEQFF. Here the CDR3 DNA reads TGTGCCAGCAGCCCGAGGGCCGGACTAGAGGGCTACAATGAGCAGTTCTTC. The full variable domain, with the rest looked up from reference TRBV7-2 and TRBJ2-1, is GAGVSQSPSNKVTEKGKDVELRCDPISGHTALYWYRQSLGQGLEFLIYFQGNSAPDKSGLPSDRFSAERTGGSVSTLTIQRTQQEDSAVYLCASSPRAGLEGYNEQFFGPGTRLTVL.

This clonotype has a handful of counts. The chain has TRBV27 and TRBJ1-2, with TRBD1 matching over 8 bases. Germline CDR1 reads MNHEY; CDR2 reads SMNVEV (reference sequence). Unmatched junction bases numbered 7, after V lost 4 bases and J lost 6 bases. This CDR3 region has 14 residues. As DNA, the CDR3 is TGTGCCAGCAGTTCCCTGGACAGGGTGGATGGCTACACCTTC. Translating gives CASSSLDRVDGYTF.

This clonotype was seen a few times. This chain uses TRBV7-9 with TRBJ1-6, with a weak D call TRBD1 (6 bases). The V and J ends lost 4 bases and 9 bases respectively, with 22 bases between them. From germline, CDR1 is SEHNR and CDR2 FQNEAQ (reference sequence). The CDR3 is 17 residues long. In nucleotides, the CDR3 is TGTGCCAGCAGCTCTCACGACCTCCGGGGGGCTGCTTCACCCCTCCACTTT. This codes for CASSSHDLRGAASPLHF.

The chain is built from TRBV6-2 or TRBV6-3 and TRBJ1-1; 11 positions match TRBD1. This CDR3 contains 15 residues. CDR1 is MNHEY and CDR2 is SVGEGT in the germline V gene. After removal of 2 bases from V and 4 bases from J, the junction contained 3 bases not matched to a gene. CDR3 in amino acids: CASSYHGTGGTEAFF. The CDR3 DNA reads TGTGCCAGCAGTTACCACGGGACAGGGGGCACTGAAGCTTTCTTT.

CDR3 amino acids: CASSYTRTGIGEQYF. The DNA for the CDR3 is TGTGCCAGCAGTTATACCAGGACAGGGATCGGCGAGCAGTACTTC. V is TRBV6-2 or TRBV6-3 and J is TRBJ2-7, with 8 nucleotides matching TRBD1. Losses at the gene ends were 3 bases for V and 6 bases for J; bases not matched to a gene: 10. Germline loops: CDR1 MNHEY, CDR2 SVGEGT. There are 15 residues in the CDR3.

This clonotype has a handful of counts. The chain joins TRBV12-3 or TRBV12-4 to TRBJ2-7; D possibly uses TRBD1 or TRBD2 (5 bases each). CDR3 length: 15 amino acids. V shed 6 bases and J shed 2 bases, with 17 bases lying between them. CDR3 amino acids: CASSPGRRTPYEQYF. In DNA, the CDR3 is TGTGCCAGCAGCCCGGGGCGGAGGACGCCCTACGAGCAGTACTTC.

The J gene is TRBJ2-1, the V gene TRBV7-2; D unresolved. From germline, CDR1 is SGHTA and CDR2 FQGNSA. The CDR3 runs to 13 residues. Trimming took off 4 bases at V and 7 bases at J, with 11 bases between the two ends. In DNA, the CDR3 is TGTGCCAGCAGCTCCGCGGACGGGAATGAGCAGTTCTTC. The encoded protein is CASSSADGNEQFF. The full variable domain, completed using reference TRBV7-2 and TRBJ2-1, is GAGVSQSPSNKVTEKGKDVELRCDPISGHTALYWYRQSLGQGLEFLIYFQGNSAPDKSGLPSDRFSAERTGGSVSTLTIQRTQQEDSAVYLCASSSADGNEQFFGPGTRLTVL.

For this clonotype: A read error may explain this, as a much larger clone is one base away. This chain connects TRBV14 to TRBJ2-7, with D hard to call. V lost 4 bases and J 0 bases, leaving 1 base between the germline ends. The length of the CDR3 is 11 residues. Germline V gene lookup returns CDR1 SGHDN and CDR2 FVKESK. The CDR3 sequence: CASSRSYEQYF. CDR3 coding DNA: TGTGCCAGCAGCCGCTCCTACGAGCAGTACTTC.

J is TRBJ2-6 and V is TRBV4-1; D is unresolved. This CDR3 comprises 14 residues. Germline lookup yields CDR1 MGHRA and CDR2 YSYEKL. The ends were cut back, 1 base at V and 4 bases at J, with 5 bases in the middle. This CDR3 reads CASSQVGGANVLTF. The CDR3 DNA reads as TGCGCCAGCAGCCAAGTTGGAGGGGCCAACGTCCTGACTTTC.

The sample holds a few counts of this clonotype. The J gene is TRBJ2-1, the V gene TRBV5-1; 13 nucleotides match TRBD2. The V and J ends lost 4 bases and 7 bases, in that order; junction bases with no gene match: 5. Germline CDR1 reads SGHRS; CDR2 reads YFSETQ. The CDR3 contains 15 residues. CDR3 loop: CASSPGTSGVNEQFF. Here the CDR3 DNA reads TGCGCCAGCAGCCCCGGGACTAGCGGGGTAAATGAGCAGTTCTTC.

This clonotype has only a few counts. The chain uses TRBV6-8 and TRBJ1-1, with a weak D call TRBD1 (6 bases). The CDR3 runs to 14 residues. CDR1 is MNHGY and CDR2 is SAAAGT in the germline V gene. The V gene lost 8 bases and the J gene lost 2 bases, with 15 bases spanning the gap. The CDR3 DNA reads as TGTGCCAGCGGAGGGACACCCGAAAACACTGAAGCTTTCTTT. It codes for CASGGTPENTEAFF.

This clonotype was seen more than once but under ten times. The chain couples TRBV9 to TRBJ2-5, with D perhaps TRBD2 (5 bases). This CDR3 comprises 17 residues. Germline V gene data show CDR1 as SGDLS and CDR2 as YYNGEE. V lost 4 bases to trimming and J lost 5 bases, with 24 bases between them. CDR3 bases: TGTGCCAGCAGCCCCCTCGGGGTGGTTTTTCAACGGGAGACCCAGTACTTC. Its translation is CASSPLGVVFQRETQYF. Looking up the rest from reference TRBV9 and TRBJ2-5 gives the full variable domain: DSGVTQTPKHLITATGQRVTLRCSPRSGDLSVYWYQQSLDQGLQFLIQYYNGEERAKGNILERFSAQQFPDLHSELNLSSLELGDSALYFCASSPLGVVFQRETQYFGPGTRLLVL.

This clonotype was recorded once. The genes are TRBV4-1 and TRBJ2-2; 10 bases fit TRBD2. Per the germline V gene, CDR1 is MGHRA and CDR2 is YSYEKL. The V segment lost 8 bases and the J segment 7 bases; nucleotides outside the gene matches: 16. The CDR3 length is 17 residues. The DNA for the CDR3 is TGCGCCAGCGCGATAAGAACAAGCGGGGGGGCCGACGGGGAGCTGTTTTTT. Protein sequence: CASAIRTSGGADGELFF.

The chain joins TRBV7-9 to TRBJ2-7; D may match TRBD1 or TRBD2 (5 bases each). The CDR3 consists of 15 residues. Looked up from germline, CDR1 is SEHNR and CDR2 is FQNEAQ (reference sequence). Between the trimmed V and J ends, which lost 4 bases and 3 bases, there was a span of 16 bases. The chain's CDR3 is CASSSPGPSRYEQYF. Written as DNA, the CDR3 is TGTGCCAGCAGCTCCCCGGGACCCTCTCGCTACGAGCAGTACTTC.

In this sample, this clonotype turned up many times. The rearrangement links TRBV7-2 to TRBJ2-7; 7 bases map to TRBD1. This CDR3 has 14 residues. Trimming took 5 bases from V and 6 from J; bases not matched to a gene: 10. Germline V gene lookup returns CDR1 SGHTA and CDR2 FQGNSA. In DNA, the CDR3 is TGTGCCAGCAGCCTTTTAGACAGGGTAGGCGAGCAGTACTTC. Amino acid sequence: CASSLLDRVGEQYF.

The gene calls are TRBV20-1 and TRBJ2-5; 9 bases agree with TRBD2. The V and J ends lost 0 bases and 1 base, in that order; junction bases with no gene match: 0. Germline loops: CDR1 DFQATT, CDR2 SNEGSKA (reference sequence). CDR3 size: 14 residues. The CDR3 is CSARDSGGQETQYF. CDR3 sequence (DNA): TGCAGTGCTAGAGATAGCGGGGGCCAAGAGACCCAGTACTTC.

The chain uses TRBV7-6 and TRBJ2-2; D gene ambiguous. The CDR3 length is 16 residues. CDR1 and CDR2 (germline): SGHVS, FNYEAQ. Trimming took off 4 bases at V and 1 base at J, with 13 bases between the two ends. The CDR3 loop reads CASSSYRPGNTGELFF. The DNA for the CDR3 is TGTGCCAGCAGCTCATATAGACCGGGGAACACCGGGGAGCTGTTTTTT.

This chain links TRBV12-3 or TRBV12-4 with TRBJ1-2; TRBD1 agrees at 7 bases. The CDR3 totals 17 residues. Trimming cost V 4 bases and J 8 bases; bases outside gene matches: 19. In nucleotides, the CDR3 is TGTGCCAGCAGTTGGGGCGCCTCAGGGGGAGGCATGGGGGGCTACACCTTC. Its protein product is CASSWGASGGGMGGYTF.

This clonotype was seen more than once but under ten times. The chain recombines TRBV12-3 or TRBV12-4 with TRBJ1-2; D is unclear. This CDR3 is 12 amino acids long. The V end lost 1 base, the J end lost 8 bases, and 8 bases lay between the germline ends. The DNA of the CDR3 is TGTGCCAGCAGTTTAGGGAGCGGGGGCTACACCTTC. Translated: CASSLGSGGYTF.

This clonotype was detected only a few times. The chain recombines TRBV6-6 with TRBJ2-7, with D tentatively TRBD2 (6 bases). With 0 bases removed from V and 5 bases from J, the gap between germline ends came to 17 bases. CDR1 is MNHNY, CDR2 SVGAGI, per germline (reference sequence). The CDR3 runs to 16 residues. CDR3 amino acids: CASSYSGDSTTDEQYF. CDR3 nucleotide sequence: TGTGCCAGCAGTTACTCGGGGGACTCCACTACTGACGAGCAGTACTTC.